This entry concerns a single T cell receptor (beta chain). As yet, its antigen is unknown. Per germline, CDR1 SEHNR and CDR2 FQNEAQ (reference sequence). The CDR3 totals 16 residues. Trimming removed 5 bases at V and 0 bases at J, with 17 bases between. The sample comes from a study of graft-versus-host responses after intestinal transplantation. Study-wide context: Following induction with anti-thymocyte globulin, all recipients were given tacrolimus and steroids for around three years.

The protocol was immunoSEQ multiplex PCR, while the TCRdb copy is restricted to in-frame clones and leaves out a portion. The sample includes about 100,000 clones, more than 85% of them seen just once. Notes on the study in general: Early post-transplant HvG declines showed an association with peak circulating GvH clone levels.

J is TRBJ2-7 and V is TRBV7-9; TRBD1 might be the D (6 bases). The receptor was derived from a human donor who was the organ donor for an intestinal transplant. Sequencing was performed on unstimulated CD4+ T cells sorted from spleen or lymph node cells, taken before transplant. CDR3 residues: CASSPPGTRVSYEQYF. For the CDR3, the DNA is TGTGCCAGCAGCCCCCCTGGGACACGAGTCTCCTACGAGCAGTACTTC.